These 20 T cell receptor beta chains originate from one sample sequenced in a study of blood T cell repertoires in COVID-19. Profiled with immunoSEQ multiplex PCR; TCRdb holds only in-frame clones, not every one. The sample lists more than 350,000 clones, roughly 88% seen once, with approximately 1.5% in the top ten. Material for sequencing was PBMCs or T cells enriched from blood (not recorded which). The receptors originated from a woman in her late teens or twenties who had been exposed to COVID-19.

The chain employs TRBV24-1 and TRBJ1-5, with 8 bases that match TRBD1. The CDR3 has 14 residues. V lost 6 bases, J lost 6 bases, and 6 bases stayed unmatched. Germline lookup yields CDR1 KGHDR and CDR2 SFDVKD. The CDR3 is CATSRTGTGQPQHF. The CDR3 DNA is TGTGCCACCAGTAGGACAGGGACGGGTCAGCCCCAGCATTTT.

Comments on this clone: One end of the junction does not line up with germline, which may come from a read error. J is TRBJ1-2 and V is TRBV6-5; D possibly corresponds to TRBD1 (6 bases). The CDR3 spans 13 residues. CDR1 and CDR2 from the germline V gene are MNHEY and SVGAGI. The CDR3 sequence: CASSYYRAFGYTF. Written as DNA, the CDR3 is TGTGCCAGCAGCTACTACAGGGCATTTGGCTACACCTTC.

This rearrangement joins TRBV18 to TRBJ1-3; D perhaps matches TRBD1 (5 bases). The CDR3 runs to 15 residues. Trimming pared 3 bases from V and 4 bases from J, leaving 13 bases between. Germline lookup yields CDR1 KGHSH and CDR2 LQKENI. The CDR3 sequence is CASSPRTSEGNTIYF. CDR3 DNA: TGTGCCAGCTCACCCAGGACATCGGAAGGAAACACCATATATTTT.

The CDR3 DNA reads as TGCGCCAGCAGCCAAGAGCCCGGTGGCTCTGGGGCCAACGTCCTGACTTTC. Encoded protein: CASSQEPGGSGANVLTF. The chain joins TRBV4-3 to TRBJ2-6; D remains unclear. The germline V gene has CDR1 LGHNA and CDR2 YSLEER. CDR3 size: 17 residues. With 0 bases removed from V and 0 bases from J, the gap between germline ends came to 9 bases.

On this clone: The same CDR3 can be traced to other DNA sequences in this sample. The J gene is TRBJ2-1, the V gene TRBV6-5; a possible D gene is TRBD2 (6 bases). This CDR3 spans 15 amino acids. Germline assignment: CDR1 MNHEY and CDR2 SVGAGI. Between the trimmed V and J ends, which lost 2 bases and 4 bases, there was a span of 12 bases. The CDR3 region has the DNA TGTGCCAGCAGTTACCGGGACTCATCGTACAATGAGCAGTTCTTC. As protein: CASSYRDSSYNEQFF.

Ten or more counts support this clone. The chain employs TRBV30 and TRBJ2-3; no firm D call. The V gene lost 8 bases and the J gene lost 2 bases, with 11 bases spanning the gap. The CDR3 is 12 amino acids. Germline V gene lookup returns CDR1 GTSNPN and CDR2 SVGIG (reference sequence). The CDR3 protein is CARDGATDTQYF. The CDR3 coding sequence is TGTGCCAGAGACGGAGCCACAGATACGCAGTATTTT.

V and J are TRBV7-2 and TRBJ2-3, with D uncertain. Trimming shortened V by 2 bases and J by 4 bases, and 7 bases separated the two germline ends. The CDR3 covers 13 residues. Germline CDR1 is SGHTA and CDR2 is FQGNSA. For the CDR3, the DNA is TGTGCCAGCAGCTTAACTTTAGCAGATACGCAGTATTTT. It encodes CASSLTLADTQYF.

The rearrangement uses TRBV15 and TRBJ2-1, with D perhaps TRBD2 (5 bases). Deletions cut 4 bases from V and 4 bases from J, with 11 bases between. Germline-derived CDR1 and CDR2 are LNHNV and YYDKDF (reference sequence). This CDR3 is 14 amino acids long. DNA of the CDR3: TGTGCCACCAGCAAAGAGCGGAGTTACAATGAGCAGTTCTTC. Translating it yields CATSKERSYNEQFF.

The V gene is TRBV28, the J gene TRBJ2-5, with 9 nucleotides matching TRBD2. Germline CDR1 MDHEN, CDR2 SYDVKM. The V and J ends lost 5 bases and 5 bases, in that order; junction bases with no gene match: 12. CDR3 size: 16 residues. In DNA form, the CDR3 reads TGTGCCAGCAGTACGCATAGCGGGAGAACGTTTGAGACCCAGTACTTC. Encoded protein: CASSTHSGRTFETQYF.

The rearrangement joins TRBV7-3 to TRBJ1-6, with a weak D call TRBD1 (6 bases). Germline assignment: CDR1 SGHTA and CDR2 FQGTGA. This CDR3 has 14 amino acids. The V gene lost 5 bases and the J gene lost 5 bases, with 10 bases spanning the gap. The CDR3 DNA reads TGTGCCAGCAGCCTACAGGGTAATAATTCACCCCTCCACTTT. It is translated as CASSLQGNNSPLHF.

This clone was seen a few times. The rearrangement links TRBV10-1 to TRBJ2-1, with D perhaps matching TRBD2 (6 bases). Germline V gene sequence: CDR1 WNHNN, CDR2 SYGVQD (reference sequence). The V end was cut by 2 bases, the J end by 10 bases, with 15 bases between. This CDR3 is built from 14 residues. The CDR3 sequence: CASSEIETRYEQFF. The CDR3 DNA follows: TGCGCCAGCAGTGAGATTGAGACTAGGTACGAGCAGTTCTTC.

V and J are TRBV5-1 and TRBJ2-7; tentative D call: TRBD2 (5 bases). Looked up from germline, CDR1 is SGHRS and CDR2 is YFSETQ. The CDR3 length is 13 residues. Trimming took 1 base from V and 3 from J, leaving 8 bases between them. CDR3 DNA sequence: TGCGCCAGCAGCTTGCCAACTAGCTACGAGCAGTACTTC. Translation gives CASSLPTSYEQYF.

The J gene is TRBJ1-6, the V gene TRBV6-6; possibly TRBD1 for D (6 bases). Trimming left V 5 bases short and J 3 bases short, with 14 bases between. The CDR3 consists of 16 residues. The germline V gene encodes CDR1 MNHNY and CDR2 SVGAGI (reference sequence). CDR3 sequence: CASSRVPGHYNSPLHF. DNA of the CDR3: TGTGCCAGCAGTAGAGTTCCGGGACACTATAATTCACCCCTCCACTTT.

V gene TRBV7-9 combines with J gene TRBJ1-3, with D possibly TRBD1 on 6 matching bases. CDR1 and CDR2 (germline): SEHNR, FQNEAQ (reference sequence). V gave up 3 bases and J gave up 9 bases, with 9 bases separating them. The length of the CDR3 is 12 residues. Here the CDR3 reads CASSFGGGTIYF. For the CDR3, the DNA is TGTGCCAGCAGCTTTGGGGGCGGCACCATATATTTT.

The chain employs TRBV7-9 and TRBJ1-2; 10 positions agree with TRBD1. Unmatched junction bases numbered 12, after V lost 4 bases and J lost 10 bases. Germline V lookup: CDR1 SEHNR, CDR2 FQNEAQ (reference sequence). The CDR3 extends over 15 amino acids. CDR3 DNA: TGTGCCAGCAGCTCAGTAACCGGGACAGGGGATTACTACACCTTC. This codes for CASSSVTGTGDYYTF.

The chain carries TRBV9 and TRBJ1-2, with no clear D. The CDR3 spans 15 residues. V was pared by 4 bases and J by 2 bases, with 15 bases between. The germline gives CDR1 SGDLS, CDR2 YYNGEE. CDR3 coding DNA: TGTGCCAGCAGCAAAAAGGACTCCCCAAACTATGGCTACACCTTC. Amino acid sequence: CASSKKDSPNYGYTF.

As to this clone: The junction departs from germline at one end; a sequencing error may be responsible. This sequence joins TRBV6-5 and TRBJ1-6; a possible D gene is TRBD1 (5 bases). This CDR3 has 14 residues. CDR1 is MNHEY, CDR2 SVGAGI, per germline. CDR3 sequence reads: CASSYRGYTSPLHF. CDR3 in DNA: TGTGCCAGCAGTTACAGGGGTTATACTTCACCCCTCCACTTT.

The V call is TRBV28, the J call TRBJ2-3; TRBD2 might be the D (6 bases). Germline CDR1 MDHEN, CDR2 SYDVKM. The V and J ends lost 6 bases and 8 bases respectively, with 18 bases between them. This CDR3 is 14 amino acids long. The DNA for the CDR3 is TGTGCCAGCAGCAACGGGCGGGAAAAGGGTACGCAGTATTTT. It translates to CASSNGREKGTQYF.

The table lists this clone with a count of one. CDR3 DNA: TGTGCCATCAGTGGGACAGCAGGCACCGGGGAGCTGTTTTTT. Its translation: CAISGTAGTGELFF. The chain couples TRBV10-3 to TRBJ2-2, with D maybe TRBD1 (6 bases). V was cut by 4 bases and J by 4 bases, with 10 bases left in between. Germline CDR1 and CDR2: ENHRY and SYGVKD. This CDR3 is built from 14 residues.

The V call is TRBV28, the J call TRBJ2-7, with D possibly being TRBD1 (5 bases). V lost 4 bases and J lost 2, with 18 bases in between. Germline values: CDR1 MDHEN, CDR2 SYDVKM. The CDR3 sequence is 16 residues long. The CDR3 DNA sequence: TGTGCCAGCAGTTCCCAGGGCCGGCCAATCCCCTACGAGCAGTACTTC. Amino acid sequence: CASSSQGRPIPYEQYF.